This T cell receptor beta chain was obtained from a study of CD8 T cells in Susac syndrome. Study-level points and caveats: It was acknowledged by the study that relatively few individuals were included in its TCR sequencing and HLA analysis.

For this clonotype: As yet, its antigen is unknown.

RNA totalling roughly 0.5 to 1 ug underwent reverse transcription with random hexamers. TCR beta CDR3 was amplified by immunoSEQ multiplex PCR. This amplification extended across 54 Vbeta and 13 Jbeta segments. MiXCR, applied by TCRdb to the immunoSEQ multiplex PCR reads, yields one record per CDR3 protein. Of roughly 120,000 distinct CDR3 sequences in the sample, 94% are singletons; the top ten hold about 0.098%. The authors sequenced TCR beta from blood CD8+ and CD4+ T cells. The CD8+ and CD4+ T cells were negatively isolated, with the TEMRA cells enriched by FACS. This TCR derives from a human donor in good health. The sequencing sample was made of CD4+ T cells from PBMCs.

The CDR3 here is CASSFADSNQPQHF. The CDR3 DNA is TGTGCCAGCAGTTTCGCGGATAGCAATCAGCCCCAGCATTTT. J is TRBJ1-5 and V is TRBV12-3 or TRBV12-4, with D uncertain. Trimming cost V 3 bases and J 0 bases, with 6 bases left between them. CDR3 length equals 14 residues.